These T cell receptor beta chains were read from a single sample in a study of T-cell reconstitution after alpha-beta-depleted transplantation in children. TCRdb re-called the PCR reads with MiXCR, one entry per CDR3 protein. The table has 200,000 to 250,000 distinct CDR3 sequences, more than 20% seen once. The sequences come from PBMCs, collected before TCRalphabeta/CD19-depleted stem cell transplant. The receptors here all came from a girl aged 2 to 10 with Fanconi anemia, due to receive a stem cell transplant. CDR3s include the opening cysteine and the closing phenylalanine or tryptophan. A D gene is named only where the DNA matches it firmly. Expanded clones are given a class, and other clones once, few, many or no size at all.

TRBD1	many	TRBV10-3	TRBJ2-3	CAIKREGQEVRGAQYF	TGTGCCATCAAGAGAGAGGGACAGGAGGTGCGAGGCGCGCAGTATTTT
NA	many	TRBV12-3/TRBV12-4	TRBJ2-1	CASSLPGLSYNEQFF	TGTGCCAGCAGTTTACCGGGGCTCTCCTACAATGAGCAGTTCTTC
NA	few	TRBV21-1	TRBJ1-5	CASSKAKQGPNQPQHF	TGTGCCAGCAGCAAAGCGAAACAGGGACCTAATCAGCCCCAGCATTTT
NA	NA	TRBV7-9	TRBJ2-5	CASSSDMLQETQYF	TGTGCCAGCAGCTCGGACATGCTCCAAGAGACCCAGTACTTC
TRBD2	NA	TRBV28	TRBJ2-3	CASRGSGLAVSTDTQYF	TGTGCCAGCAGGGGGTCCGGACTAGCGGTGAGCACAGATACGCAGTATTTT
NA	few	TRBV2	TRBJ2-7	CASILSTGRRNEQYF	TGTGCCAGCATTCTGTCGACAGGTAGAAGAAACGAGCAGTACTTC
NA	NA	TRBV6-5	TRBJ2-1	CASSLAGESEQFF	TGTGCCAGCAGTTTGGCAGGGGAGAGTGAGCAGTTCTTC
NA	NA	TRBV24-1	TRBJ2-2	CATSDLRMGGRGTGELFF	TGTGCCACCAGTGATTTGAGGATGGGGGGGCGAGGCACCGGGGAGCTGTTTTTT
TRBD1	NA	TRBV29-1	TRBJ1-1	CSGYDRGRSPNTEAFF	TGCAGCGGATACGACAGGGGGCGATCCCCCAACACTGAAGCTTTCTTT
NA	once	TRBV5-1	TRBJ2-2	CASSLLNSGGGELFF	TGCGCCAGCAGCTTGCTAAATAGCGGTGGCGGGGAGCTGTTTTTT
NA	many	TRBV20-1	TRBJ1-2	CSARAGGSYTF	TGCAGTGCTAGAGCCGGGGGGAGCTACACCTTC
NA	few	TRBV2	TRBJ2-5	CATQPVYQETQYF	TGTGCCACACAGCCCGTGTACCAAGAGACCCAGTACTTC
TRBD2	few	TRBV5-1	TRBJ2-7	CASSLGLASYEQYF	TGCGCCAGCAGCTTGGGACTAGCCTCCTACGAGCAGTACTTC
NA	few	TRBV20-1	TRBJ2-2	CSASLGGPGTGELFF	TGCAGTGCTAGCTTAGGGGGGCCGGGCACCGGGGAGCTGTTTTTT
NA	many	TRBV20-1	TRBJ2-7	CSARRVSYEQYF	TGCAGTGCTCGCAGGGTCTCCTACGAGCAGTACTTC
TRBD2	many	TRBV4-2	TRBJ2-1	CASSQWSGGRTNEQFF	TGTGCCAGCAGCCAATGGTCGGGGGGGCGCACGAATGAGCAGTTCTTC
NA	few	TRBV20-1	TRBJ2-1	CSARPRRGIFYNEQFF	TGCAGTGCTAGACCACGGCGGGGCATCTTCTACAATGAGCAGTTCTTC
TRBD1	NA	TRBV29-1	TRBJ2-1	CSASPRGPGEQFF	TGCAGCGCCTCTCCCAGGGGGCCAGGTGAGCAGTTCTTC
NA	NA	TRBV6-1	TRBJ2-1	CASSLTNHNEQFF	TGTGCCAGCAGTCTCACGAACCACAATGAGCAGTTCTTC
NA	many	TRBV15	TRBJ2-6	CATSRHSGANVLTF	TGTGCCACCAGCAGACACTCTGGGGCCAACGTCCTGACTTTC